The sequence of this T cell receptor beta chain was determined in a study of beta chain features in type 1 diabetes. This clone appeared a few times. Via CD45RO/CCR7/CD25/CD127/CD95/CD27, cells of the CD4+ naive, central memory, regulatory and stem cell-like memory subsets were sorted. Expressed TCRB transcripts were sequenced because the isolated RNA had all been reverse transcribed beforehand. Assay used: immunoSEQ multiplex PCR; TCRdb lists only in-frame clones, some missing. The repertoire includes about 900,000 clones, 15% to 20% of them detected once, and around 0.02% sits in the top ten. This CDR3 spans 16 amino acids. CDR1 and CDR2 from the germline V gene are SEHNR and FQNEAQ (reference sequence). After removal of 5 bases from V and 1 base from J, the junction contained 5 bases not matched to a gene.

Source material: naive CD4+ T cells from blood. The J gene is TRBJ2-3, the V gene TRBV7-9; TRBD2 aligns across 11 bases. The source is a woman between 18 and 29 years old in good health. As DNA, the CDR3 is TGTGCCAGCAGCCCATTAGCGGGAGGGGGCACAGATACGCAGTATTTT. Its protein product is CASSPLAGGGTDTQYF.